This TCR beta chain was sequenced during a study of PD-1 blockade in mismatch repair-deficient tumors. Using immunoSEQ multiplex PCR, the repertoire was profiled, and TCRdb retains in-frame clones only, with some absent. Altogether some 48,000 clones are present, under 85% being singletons, with the ten largest covering roughly 3%. In germline, CDR1 is GTSNPN, CDR2 SVGIG (reference sequence). With 0 bases removed from V and 7 bases from J, the gap between germline ends came to 9 bases. This CDR3 is built from 12 residues. Source: PBMCs, taken before pembrolizumab treatment. The V gene is TRBV30, the J gene TRBJ1-1, with TRBD1 as a possible D gene (5 bases). This sequence was found in an adult with mismatch repair-deficient cancer. The CDR3 spells CAWSVRGIEAFF. The CDR3 DNA reads TGTGCCTGGAGTGTAAGGGGAATTGAAGCTTTCTTT.